Following are 21 T cell receptor beta chains from one sample sequenced in a study of CD4 T cells in relation to SARS-CoV-2 and coronaviruses. The unexposed donors gave CD4+ T cells in 2011-2018, prior to COVID-19. CD4+ T cells were isolated from the cells after nine to eleven days of culture. No antigen is known for these receptors. Generated by immunoSEQ multiplex PCR, the TCRdb table keeps only in-frame clones and is missing some. Of 20,000 or so clones listed, 80% to 85% were seen once; the top ten hold 9.5% to 12%. The sample was CD4+ T cells from PBMCs, cultured in vitro. These receptors came from a human donor in good health.

The chain uses TRBV11-2 and TRBJ1-6; no clear D. From germline, CDR1 is SGHAT and CDR2 FQNNGV. V was shortened by 1 base and J by 15 bases, with 13 bases between the two germline ends. This CDR3 is 13 amino acids long. The CDR3 DNA reads TGTGCCAGCAGCTTAGGTAACGGCTTGGTCCTCCACTTT. Protein sequence: CASSLGNGLVLHF.

The chain recombines TRBV11-2 with TRBJ2-2; 7 bases fit TRBD1. Germline assignment: CDR1 SGHAT and CDR2 FQNNGV. Trimming removed 5 bases from V and 5 bases from J; junction bases left unmatched: 2. The CDR3 has 13 residues. The CDR3, as DNA: TGTGCCAGCAGCCAGGGGGAGACCGGGGAGCTGTTTTTT. It translates to CASSQGETGELFF.

The chain combines TRBV21-1 with TRBJ2-2; TRBD2 reflects the table's D call only, with no check against the DNA. TRBV21-1 counts as a pseudogene. The CDR3 spans 18 residues. The CDR3 loop is CASSKKMGGKRRAGELFF. CDR3 coding DNA: TGTGCCAGCAGCAAAAAGATGGGCGGGAAGAGGAGGGCCGGGGAGCTGTTTTTT.

This clone has only one observation. This chain uses TRBV11-2 with TRBJ2-1; 8 positions match TRBD2. V shed 3 bases and J 9 bases; nucleotides not matched to a gene: 19. The CDR3 loop spans 18 amino acids. Germline CDR1 and CDR2: SGHAT and FQNNGV. The CDR3 sequence: CASSFLYTGGALGGEQFF. The CDR3 nucleotides read TGTGCCAGCAGCTTCTTATATACCGGGGGGGCCCTTGGGGGTGAGCAGTTCTTC.

The V call is TRBV7-8, the J call TRBJ2-6; D remains ambiguous. CDR1 SGHVS and CDR2 FQNEAQ come from the germline V gene. The CDR3 sequence is 17 residues long. The V end lost 6 bases, the J end lost 0 bases, and 15 bases lay between the germline ends. The CDR3 loop reads CASSHDRTDSGANVLTF. DNA for the CDR3: TGTGCCAGCAGTCACGATAGGACGGACTCTGGGGCCAACGTCCTGACTTTC.

This chain joins TRBV7-2 and TRBJ2-6; D gene unclear. CDR3 size: 16 residues. The V gene lost 4 bases and the J gene lost 0 bases, with 10 bases spanning the gap. CDR1 and CDR2 (germline): SGHTA, FQGNSA. The CDR3: CASSSQHGSGANVLTF. CDR3 sequence (DNA): TGTGCCAGCAGCTCCCAACATGGCTCTGGGGCCAACGTCCTGACTTTC.

The genes are TRBV25-1 and TRBJ1-1, with D possibly matching TRBD1 (5 bases). CDR3 length equals 16 residues. Trimming left V 6 bases short and J 1 base short, with 18 bases between. Germline CDR1 reads MGHDK; CDR2 reads SYGVNS. The CDR3 is CASRDRKGRGNTEAFF. CDR3 DNA: TGTGCCAGCAGAGACAGAAAAGGGAGGGGGAACACTGAAGCTTTCTTT.

This clone was seen a few times. CDR3 residues: CATLTQGTYSAYTF. As DNA, the CDR3 is TGTGCCACCCTAACCCAGGGTACTTATAGTGCCTACACCTTC. The genes are TRBV6-6 and TRBJ1-2, with D possibly TRBD1 on 5 matching bases. Trimming stripped 10 bases from V and 10 bases from J, with 25 bases between. This CDR3 has 14 residues. The germline V gene has CDR1 MNHNY and CDR2 SVGAGI (reference sequence).

The chain is built from TRBV7-3 and TRBJ1-1; D is ambiguous. This CDR3 is built from 15 residues. V was shortened by 0 bases and J by 1 base, with 9 bases between the two germline ends. Germline loops: CDR1 SGHTA, CDR2 FQGTGA. This chain's CDR3 is CASSLTALGNTEAFF. CDR3 coding DNA: TGTGCCAGCAGCTTAACTGCCCTCGGGAACACTGAAGCTTTCTTT.

This chain connects TRBV28 to TRBJ1-2, with D tentatively TRBD1 (6 bases). CDR3 length equals 14 residues. The germline V gene has CDR1 MDHEN and CDR2 SYDVKM. With 4 bases removed from V and 8 bases from J, the gap between germline ends came to 17 bases. The CDR3 reads CASSSPRGGKGYTF. For the CDR3, the DNA is TGTGCCAGCAGTTCGCCTCGAGGGGGAAAGGGCTACACCTTC.

V is TRBV11-3 and J is TRBJ2-3; either TRBD1 or TRBD2 may supply D (5 bases each). Germline V gene sequence: CDR1 SGHNT, CDR2 YENEEA. V shed 1 base and J shed 2 bases, with 7 bases lying between them. This CDR3 spans 14 amino acids. Here the CDR3 DNA reads TGTGCCAGCAGCTTAGGAGGGGTCACAGATACGCAGTATTTT. Amino acids: CASSLGGVTDTQYF.

J is TRBJ2-1 and V is TRBV7-8; 11 bases are a match to TRBD2. The length of the CDR3 is 15 residues. V shed 3 bases and J 5 bases; nucleotides not matched to a gene: 3. Germline CDR1 and CDR2: SGHVS and FQNEAQ. CDR3 region: CASSFTSGSNNEQFF. DNA for the CDR3: TGTGCCAGCAGCTTTACTAGCGGGAGTAACAATGAGCAGTTCTTC.

The genes are TRBV7-2 and TRBJ1-2, with TRBD1 identical over 8 bases. Trimming took 5 bases from V and 5 from J; bases not matched to a gene: 7. The germline V gene encodes CDR1 SGHTA and CDR2 FQGNSA. This CDR3 spans 14 amino acids. CDR3 protein: CASSPGQAPYGYTF. The CDR3 coding sequence is TGTGCCAGCAGCCCGGGACAGGCGCCTTATGGCTACACCTTC.

V usage is TRBV2 and J usage is TRBJ1-4, with 7 bases that match TRBD1. V shed 8 bases, J shed 3 bases, and the junction held 3 bases outside the gene matches. The germline CDR1 and CDR2 sequences are SNHLY and FYNNEI. This CDR3 is built from 13 residues. CDR3 DNA: TGTGCCAGCCAGACAGGGCCTAATGAAAAACTGTTTTTT. Protein product: CASQTGPNEKLFF.

This clone was counted between two and nine times. This chain joins TRBV5-1 and TRBJ2-2, with TRBD2 matching over 7 bases. CDR3 length: 14 amino acids. V was clipped by 2 bases and J by 5 bases; unmatched bases: 3. Germline loops: CDR1 SGHRS, CDR2 YFSETQ. The CDR3 nucleotides are TGCGCCAGCAGCTTAGGCGGGAGTACCGGGGAGCTGTTTTTT. Residues: CASSLGGSTGELFF.

This rearrangement joins TRBV6-6 to TRBJ2-7; 8 nucleotides align to TRBD1. The CDR3 consists of 13 residues. V gave up 8 bases and J gave up 3 bases; unmatched junction bases: 6. Germline V gene sequence: CDR1 MNHNY, CDR2 SVGAGI (reference sequence). The DNA for the CDR3 is TGTGCCAGCCGGACAGGGACCTACTACGAGCAGTACTTC. Amino acids: CASRTGTYYEQYF.

This chain uses TRBV4-1 with TRBJ2-7; D remains ambiguous. CDR1 MGHRA and CDR2 YSYEKL come from the germline V gene. The CDR3 contains 14 residues. The ends were cut back, 0 bases at V and 3 bases at J, with 9 bases in the middle. CDR3 sequence: CASSQDRGSYEQYF. As DNA, the CDR3 is TGCGCCAGCAGCCAAGATAGAGGTAGCTACGAGCAGTACTTC.

Comment on this clone: At one boundary the junction diverges from the germline segment, which might be a read error. The genes are TRBV7-8 and TRBJ1-2; 12 bases match TRBD1. The germline V gene has CDR1 SGHVS and CDR2 FQNEAQ. The CDR3 runs to 17 residues. CDR3 sequence: CASSSIRTIPGQGARAF. The CDR3 DNA follows: TGTGCCAGCAGCTCGATACGGACCATACCGGGACAGGGGGCACGCGCCTTC.

The count of this clone is one. The rearrangement uses TRBV6-5 and TRBJ1-1; the D gene is possibly TRBD1 (5 bases). Germline CDR1 is MNHEY and CDR2 is SVGAGI. The V end was cut by 6 bases, the J end by 7 bases, with 9 bases between. The CDR3 loop spans 11 amino acids. The CDR3 loop reads CASRGHNEAFF. CDR3 bases: TGTGCCAGCAGGGGGCACAATGAAGCTTTCTTT.

This sequence joins TRBV12-5 and TRBJ1-1; D may be TRBD1 (5 bases). Trimming pared 4 bases from V and 0 bases from J, leaving 15 bases between. The length of the CDR3 is 16 residues. Germline V lookup: CDR1 LGHNT, CDR2 FRNRAP. CDR3 amino acids: CASGSVGGAMNTEAFF. The CDR3 nucleotides read TGTGCTAGTGGTTCAGTCGGGGGTGCCATGAACACTGAAGCTTTCTTT.

V is TRBV7-9 and J is TRBJ2-7, with TRBD1 as a possible D gene (6 bases). Looked up from germline, CDR1 is SEHNR and CDR2 is FQNEAQ (reference sequence). V shed 1 base and J shed 3 bases, with 10 bases lying between them. This CDR3 has 14 residues. As DNA, the CDR3 is TGTGCCAGCAGCTTAGGGGACAACATCTACGAGCAGTACTTC. Its translation: CASSLGDNIYEQYF.